What follows describes a single T cell receptor (beta chain). Its antigen is still unknown. This may be a read error: a much more frequent sequence differs by one nucleotide. The researchers obtained blood RNA from unsorted whole blood and also extracted germline DNA. Approximately 4.2 milliliters of peripheral blood were drawn preoperatively. This record comes from a study of tumor-infiltrating lymphocytes in primary liver carcinoma. Study-wide context: Patients underwent resection of primary liver carcinoma. Patients of both sexes were 30 to 69 years old.

Constant-region priming of 500 to 550 ng total RNA yielded TCR beta cDNA. Generation of the TCR beta libraries relied on three nested multiplex PCR rounds using slightly modified ARM-PCR. Running 10 cycles apiece, the first two PCR rounds relied on TRBV1-TRBV30 forward primers together with a C-beta reverse primer. TCRdb re-called the multiplex PCR reads through MiXCR, storing one row per CDR3 protein. Altogether approximately 300,000 distinct CDR3 sequences are present, approximately 60% being singletons, with the ten largest covering roughly 8.6%. The CDR3 sequence is 13 residues long. Germline CDR1 and CDR2: SQVTM and ANQGSEA. General observations from the study: Reduced overlap was seen in tumor-adjacent and tumor-blood pairs versus tumor region pairs.

Sequenced: peripheral blood. The genes are TRBV29-1 and TRBJ2-5; D remains unclear. The origin of this receptor is a man between 40 and 49 years old with primary liver carcinoma and hepatitis B virus infection. This CDR3 is CTVEIPITETQYF. DNA of the CDR3: TGCACCGTTGAAATCCCAATCACGGAGACCCAGTACTTC.